Presented here are 8 T cell receptor beta chains from one specimen sequenced in a study of T cell responses to AZD1222 COVID-19 vaccine (dated by TCRdb to the early 2020s). Libraries came from the immunoSEQ multiplex PCR assay. Not all clones reach the TCRdb copy of this immuneACCESS table, which keeps in-frame sequences only. Checked studies attribute under half of the gap to unresolved V genes and leave the rest unexplained. This sample gives 150,000 to 200,000 clones in total; around nine tenths of them show up just once. The biggest ten clones account for around 3.6% of the sample. The time point label corresponds to: about 28 days (+/-7) after the second vaccine dose. What this sample's treatment or condition label stands for: meningococcal conjugate vaccine given as trial control. The sequences come from peripheral blood, collected 28 days after the second dose of the MenACWY control vaccine. The receptors come from an adult who received the MenACWY meningococcal vaccine as a control.

The chain links TRBV4-1 to TRBJ2-5, with TRBD1 matching over 7 bases. This CDR3 has 14 amino acids. Germline loops: CDR1 MGHRA, CDR2 YSYEKL. V dropped 4 bases and J dropped 3; count of bases not matched to a gene: 5. CDR3 sequence (DNA): TGCGCCAGCAGCCGCCCCACAGGGGAAGAGACCCAGTACTTC. Its protein product is CASSRPTGEETQYF.

The chain uses TRBV7-2 and TRBJ2-1; 8 bases agree with TRBD2. The germline gives CDR1 SGHTA, CDR2 FQGNSA. This CDR3 spans 17 amino acids. The V gene end was trimmed by 5 bases and the J gene end by 0 bases; junction bases not matched to a gene: 9. This CDR3 reads CASSPRSSGTSYNEQFF. As DNA, the CDR3 is TGTGCCAGCAGCCCCCGTAGTAGCGGGACCTCCTACAATGAGCAGTTCTTC.

CDR3 in DNA: TGTGCCAGCACCGAGGGACAGGGGAGAAACACCATATATTTT. It yields the protein CASTEGQGRNTIYF. This chain uses TRBV6-5 with TRBJ1-3; 10 nucleotides agree with TRBD1. V was clipped by 7 bases and J by 5 bases; unmatched bases: 5. Germline CDR1 reads MNHEY; CDR2 reads SVGAGI. The length of the CDR3 is 14 residues.

The chain has TRBV20-1 and TRBJ2-3; the match to TRBD2 covers 8 bases. CDR1 and CDR2 (germline): DFQATT, SNEGSKA (reference sequence). V was clipped by 3 bases and J by 5 bases; unmatched bases: 7. The CDR3 extends over 14 amino acids. CDR3 coding DNA: TGCAGTGCTAGTCCAGCGGGAGTTCTAGATACGCAGTATTTT. It encodes CSASPAGVLDTQYF.

This rearrangement joins TRBV19 to TRBJ2-7, with no clear D. The CDR3 extends over 13 amino acids. Germline V lookup: CDR1 LNHDA, CDR2 SQIVND (reference sequence). V was cut by 5 bases and J by 0 bases, with 8 bases left in between. CDR3 DNA: TGTGCCAGTAGTTTCCAGGCCTCCTACGAGCAGTACTTC. Amino acid sequence: CASSFQASYEQYF.

The V and J genes are TRBV9 and TRBJ2-1; 8 bases line up with TRBD2. V dropped 4 bases and J dropped 7; count of bases not matched to a gene: 10. Germline assignment: CDR1 SGDLS and CDR2 YYNGEE. CDR3 size: 15 residues. CDR3 sequence (DNA): TGTGCCAGCAGCTCCCCGAGGGGCGGGAGGAATGAGCAGTTCTTC. This encodes CASSSPRGGRNEQFF.

In DNA, the CDR3 is TGTGCCAGCAGTCCTCGGGGGAGGGGAAGCACTGAAGCTTTCTTT. Translating it yields CASSPRGRGSTEAFF. This chain joins TRBV28 and TRBJ1-1, with a possible D match to TRBD1 (5 bases). The germline V gene has CDR1 MDHEN and CDR2 SYDVKM. V was shortened by 5 bases and J by 4 bases, with 17 bases between the two germline ends. This CDR3 contains 15 residues.

The chain combines TRBV20-1 with TRBJ2-1, with D possibly being TRBD2 (5 bases). This CDR3 comprises 11 residues. CDR1 and CDR2 (germline): DFQATT, SNEGSKA (reference sequence). The chain's CDR3 is CSQRGYNEQFF. The CDR3 nucleotides read TGCAGCCAGAGAGGGTACAATGAGCAGTTCTTC.